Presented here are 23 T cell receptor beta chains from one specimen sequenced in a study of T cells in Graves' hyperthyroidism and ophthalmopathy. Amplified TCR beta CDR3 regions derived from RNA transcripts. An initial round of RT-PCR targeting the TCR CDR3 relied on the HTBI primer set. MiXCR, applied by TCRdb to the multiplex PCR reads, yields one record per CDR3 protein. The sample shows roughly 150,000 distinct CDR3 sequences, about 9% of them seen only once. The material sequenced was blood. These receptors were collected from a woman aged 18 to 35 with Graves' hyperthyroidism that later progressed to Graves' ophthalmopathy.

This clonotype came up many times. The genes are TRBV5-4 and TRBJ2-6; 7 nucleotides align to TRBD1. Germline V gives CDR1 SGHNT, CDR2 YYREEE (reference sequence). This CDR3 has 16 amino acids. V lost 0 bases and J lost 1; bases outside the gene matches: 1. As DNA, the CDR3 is TGTGCCAGCAGCTTGGAGGACAGGTCTGGGGCCAACGTCCTGACTTTC. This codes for CASSLEDRSGANVLTF.

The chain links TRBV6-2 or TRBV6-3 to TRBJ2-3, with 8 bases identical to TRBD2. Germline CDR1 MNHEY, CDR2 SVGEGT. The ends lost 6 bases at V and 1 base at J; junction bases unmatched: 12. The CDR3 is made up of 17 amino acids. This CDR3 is CASSLTSSAGGTDTQYF. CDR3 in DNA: TGTGCCAGCAGCCTAACTTCGTCAGCGGGGGGCACAGATACGCAGTATTTT.

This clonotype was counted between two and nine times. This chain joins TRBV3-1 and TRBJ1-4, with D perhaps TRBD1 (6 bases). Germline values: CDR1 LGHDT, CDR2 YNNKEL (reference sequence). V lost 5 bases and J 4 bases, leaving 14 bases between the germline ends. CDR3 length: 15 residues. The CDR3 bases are TGTGCCAGCAGCGGCGGGGGCGTGAGTAATGAAAAACTGTTTTTT. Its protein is CASSGGGVSNEKLFF.

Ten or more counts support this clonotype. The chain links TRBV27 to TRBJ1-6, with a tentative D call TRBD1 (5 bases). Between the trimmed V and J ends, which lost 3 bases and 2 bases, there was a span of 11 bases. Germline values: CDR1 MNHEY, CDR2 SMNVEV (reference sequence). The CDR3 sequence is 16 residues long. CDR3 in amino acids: CASSFEGAAYNSPLHF. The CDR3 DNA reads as TGTGCCAGCAGTTTCGAAGGGGCGGCCTATAATTCACCCCTCCACTTT.

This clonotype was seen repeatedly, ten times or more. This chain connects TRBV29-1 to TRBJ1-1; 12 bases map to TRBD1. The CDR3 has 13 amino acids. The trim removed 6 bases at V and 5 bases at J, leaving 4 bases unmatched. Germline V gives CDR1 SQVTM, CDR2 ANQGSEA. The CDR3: CSVGTGGETEAFF. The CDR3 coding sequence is TGCAGCGTGGGGACAGGGGGCGAGACTGAAGCTTTCTTT.

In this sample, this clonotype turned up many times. CDR3 coding DNA: TGTGCCAGCAGTTACCGTGGTAGCGGGGGCTACGAGCAGTACTTC. It codes for CASSYRGSGGYEQYF. The gene calls are TRBV6-5 and TRBJ2-7; the match to TRBD2 covers 9 bases. The CDR3 is made up of 15 amino acids. V was clipped by 2 bases and J by 3 bases; unmatched bases: 5. The germline CDR1 and CDR2 sequences are MNHEY and SVGAGI.

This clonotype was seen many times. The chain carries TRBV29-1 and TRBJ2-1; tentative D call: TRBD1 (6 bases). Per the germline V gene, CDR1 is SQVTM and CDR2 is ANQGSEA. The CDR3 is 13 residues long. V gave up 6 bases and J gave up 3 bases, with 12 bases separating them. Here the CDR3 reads CSVIRTDYNEQFF. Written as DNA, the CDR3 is TGCAGCGTGATAAGGACAGACTACAATGAGCAGTTCTTC.

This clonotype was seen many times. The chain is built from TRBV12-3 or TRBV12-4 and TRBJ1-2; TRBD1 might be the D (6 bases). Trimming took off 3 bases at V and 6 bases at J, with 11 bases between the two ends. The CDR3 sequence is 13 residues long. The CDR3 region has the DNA TGTGCCAGCAGTTTGGGGGGGCGGAATGGCTACACCTTC. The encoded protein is CASSLGGRNGYTF.

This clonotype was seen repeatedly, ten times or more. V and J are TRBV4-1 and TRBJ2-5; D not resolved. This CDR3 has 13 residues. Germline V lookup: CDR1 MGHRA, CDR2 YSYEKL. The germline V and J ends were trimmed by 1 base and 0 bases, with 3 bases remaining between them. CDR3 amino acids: CASSQGHQETQYF. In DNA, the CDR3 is TGCGCCAGCAGCCAAGGCCACCAAGAGACCCAGTACTTC.

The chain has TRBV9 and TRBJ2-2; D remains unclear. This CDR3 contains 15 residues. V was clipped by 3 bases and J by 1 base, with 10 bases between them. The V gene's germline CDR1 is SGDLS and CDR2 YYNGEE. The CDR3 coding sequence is TGTGCCAGCAGCGAGGACCCCCTGAACACCGGGGAGCTGTTTTTT. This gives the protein CASSEDPLNTGELFF. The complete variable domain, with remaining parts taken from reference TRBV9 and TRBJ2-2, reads DSGVTQTPKHLITATGQRVTLRCSPRSGDLSVYWYQQSLDQGLQFLIQYYNGEERAKGNILERFSAQQFPDLHSELNLSSLELGDSALYFCASSEDPLNTGELFFGEGSRLTVL.

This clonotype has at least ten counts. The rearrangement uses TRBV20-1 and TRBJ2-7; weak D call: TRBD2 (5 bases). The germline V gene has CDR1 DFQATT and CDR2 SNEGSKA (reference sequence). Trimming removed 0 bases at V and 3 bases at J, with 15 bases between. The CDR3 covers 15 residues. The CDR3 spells CSARDYEGLDYEQYF. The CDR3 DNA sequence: TGCAGTGCTAGAGATTATGAGGGATTGGACTACGAGCAGTACTTC.

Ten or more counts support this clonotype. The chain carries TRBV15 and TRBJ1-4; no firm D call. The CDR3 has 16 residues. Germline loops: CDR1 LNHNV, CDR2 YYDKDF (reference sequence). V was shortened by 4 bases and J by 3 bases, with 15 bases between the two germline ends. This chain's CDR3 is CATSTLAPSPNEKLFF. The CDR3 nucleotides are TGTGCCACCAGCACCCTTGCGCCTTCGCCTAATGAAAAACTGTTTTTT.

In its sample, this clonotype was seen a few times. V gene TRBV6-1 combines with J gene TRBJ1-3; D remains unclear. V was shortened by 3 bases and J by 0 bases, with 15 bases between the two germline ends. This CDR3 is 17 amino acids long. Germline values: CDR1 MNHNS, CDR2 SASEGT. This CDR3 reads CASSDTKVWASGNTIYF. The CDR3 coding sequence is TGTGCCAGCAGTGATACGAAGGTTTGGGCCTCTGGAAACACCATATATTTT.

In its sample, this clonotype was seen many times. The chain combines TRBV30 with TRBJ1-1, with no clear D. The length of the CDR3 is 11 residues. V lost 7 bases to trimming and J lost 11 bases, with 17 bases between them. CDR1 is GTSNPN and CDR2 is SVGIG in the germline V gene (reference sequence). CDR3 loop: CASHMAAAAFF. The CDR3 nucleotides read TGTGCCTCCCATATGGCCGCCGCCGCTTTCTTT.

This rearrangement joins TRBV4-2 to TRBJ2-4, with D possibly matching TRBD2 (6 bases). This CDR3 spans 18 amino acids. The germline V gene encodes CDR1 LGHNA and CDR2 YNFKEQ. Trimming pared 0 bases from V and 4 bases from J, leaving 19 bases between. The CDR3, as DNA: TGTGCCAGCAGCCAAGATAGGAGGGAGGTGTCAGGAAAAAACATTCAGTACTTC. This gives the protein CASSQDRREVSGKNIQYF.

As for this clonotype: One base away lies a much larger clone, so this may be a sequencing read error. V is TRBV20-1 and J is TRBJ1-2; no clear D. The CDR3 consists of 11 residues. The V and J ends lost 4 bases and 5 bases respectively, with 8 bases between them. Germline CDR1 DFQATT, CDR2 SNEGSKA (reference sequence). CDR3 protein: CSAKEGYGYTF. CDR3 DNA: TGCAGTGCTAAGGAGGGTTATGGCTACACCTTC.

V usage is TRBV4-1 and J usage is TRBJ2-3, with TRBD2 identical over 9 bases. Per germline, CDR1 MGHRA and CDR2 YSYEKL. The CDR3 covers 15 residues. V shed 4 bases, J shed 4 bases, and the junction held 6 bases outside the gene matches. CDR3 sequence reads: CASSPLAGMADTQYF. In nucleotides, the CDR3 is TGCGCCAGCAGCCCACTAGCGGGTATGGCAGATACGCAGTATTTT.

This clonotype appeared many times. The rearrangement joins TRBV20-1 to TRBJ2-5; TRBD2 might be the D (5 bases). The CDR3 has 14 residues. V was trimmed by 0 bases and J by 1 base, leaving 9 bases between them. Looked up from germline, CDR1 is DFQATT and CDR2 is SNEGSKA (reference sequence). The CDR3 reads CSARDLEGQETQYF. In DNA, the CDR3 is TGCAGTGCTAGAGATCTAGAGGGCCAAGAGACCCAGTACTTC.

CDR3 DNA: TGCGCCAGCAGTGCCGGGCCTACGTTATATGGCTACACCTTC. It specifies CASSAGPTLYGYTF. This chain uses TRBV10-2 with TRBJ1-2; unclear D gene. Germline CDR1 and CDR2: WSHSY and SAAADI. CDR3 length: 14 residues. V shed 4 bases and J shed 5 bases, with 14 bases lying between them.

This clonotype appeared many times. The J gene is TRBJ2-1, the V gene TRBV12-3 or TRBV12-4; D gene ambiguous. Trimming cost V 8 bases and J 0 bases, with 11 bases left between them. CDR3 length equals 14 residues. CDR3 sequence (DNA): TGTGCCAGCGATAAGACGAGCTCCTACAATGAGCAGTTCTTC. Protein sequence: CASDKTSSYNEQFF.

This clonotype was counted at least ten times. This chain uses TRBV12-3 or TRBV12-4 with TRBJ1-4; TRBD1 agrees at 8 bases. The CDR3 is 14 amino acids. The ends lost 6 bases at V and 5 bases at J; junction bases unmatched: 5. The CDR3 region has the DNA TGTGCCAGCAGCCCGGGACAGGCAAATGAAAAACTGTTTTTT. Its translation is CASSPGQANEKLFF.

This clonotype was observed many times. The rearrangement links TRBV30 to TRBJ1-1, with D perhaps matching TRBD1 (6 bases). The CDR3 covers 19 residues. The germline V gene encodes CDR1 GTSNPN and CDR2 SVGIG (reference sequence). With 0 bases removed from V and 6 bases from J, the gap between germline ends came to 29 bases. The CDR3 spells CAWSVLAKLHREGKAEAFF. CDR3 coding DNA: TGTGCCTGGAGTGTACTTGCAAAATTGCACAGGGAAGGTAAGGCTGAAGCTTTCTTT.

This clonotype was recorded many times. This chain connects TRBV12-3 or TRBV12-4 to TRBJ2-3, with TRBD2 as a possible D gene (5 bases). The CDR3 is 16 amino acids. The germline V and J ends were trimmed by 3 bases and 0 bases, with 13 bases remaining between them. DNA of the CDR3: TGTGCCAGCAGTTTCATCGGACGGGATAGCACAGATACGCAGTATTTT. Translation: CASSFIGRDSTDTQYF.